This T cell receptor beta chain is drawn from a study of siplizumab effects on memory and regulatory T cells. Overall study results and limits: Assignment to unstimulated subsets succeeded for only a minor fraction of the alloreactive clones. For mappable alloreactive CD4+ clones, the mean Treg-derived fraction was 68.8% with siplizumab and about 26% in controls. The diversity of naive T cells seemed greater than that of memory cells, and their alloresponse contribution seemed major. An assignable phenotype, naive or memory, was missing from roughly 77-94% of proliferating CD4+ or CD8+ clones.

Trimming cost V 4 bases and J 10 bases, with 17 bases left between them. CDR3 length: 13 residues. The germline V gene has CDR1 SQVTM and CDR2 ANQGSEA. Points on this clone: The antigen is undetermined.

TCRdb keeps only in-frame clones here, not all; method: immunoSEQ multiplex PCR. The sample carries about 100,000 clones, about 91% recorded once. The chain couples TRBV29-1 to TRBJ2-1, with a tentative D call TRBD2 (8 bases). The sequence came from a human donor in good health. Input material: Tregs sorted from blood. The CDR3 DNA reads as TGCAGCGTTGCGCGACAGGGCGGGGGGGAGCAGTTCTTC. Translating gives CSVARQGGGEQFF.